This T cell receptor (beta chain) stems from a study of T cells in Graves' hyperthyroidism and ophthalmopathy. For the study at large: It was at initial diagnosis, before any treatment, that peripheral blood was collected. Study findings and constraints: Progression to ophthalmopathy was predicted a median of roughly 6.8 months early.

Amplification of TCR beta CDR3 regions used RNA as the template. An initial round of RT-PCR targeting the TCR CDR3 relied on the HTBI primer set. TCRdb reanalysed the multiplex PCR reads using MiXCR and keeps one entry per CDR3 protein. Of more than 500,000 distinct CDR3 sequences listed, around 15% are singletons. As concerns this clonotype: Antigen specificity is unknown.

In germline, CDR1 is LNHDA, CDR2 SQIVND (reference sequence). V was cut by 6 bases and J by 8 bases, with 13 bases left in between. CDR3 length equals 13 residues. The chain has TRBV19 and TRBJ1-4; D is unclear. The specimen sequenced was blood. The receptor was isolated from a middle-aged woman with Graves' hyperthyroidism. CDR3 loop: CASSDIPGEKLFF. CDR3 in DNA: TGTGCCAGTAGCGACATTCCTGGGGAAAAACTGTTTTTT.